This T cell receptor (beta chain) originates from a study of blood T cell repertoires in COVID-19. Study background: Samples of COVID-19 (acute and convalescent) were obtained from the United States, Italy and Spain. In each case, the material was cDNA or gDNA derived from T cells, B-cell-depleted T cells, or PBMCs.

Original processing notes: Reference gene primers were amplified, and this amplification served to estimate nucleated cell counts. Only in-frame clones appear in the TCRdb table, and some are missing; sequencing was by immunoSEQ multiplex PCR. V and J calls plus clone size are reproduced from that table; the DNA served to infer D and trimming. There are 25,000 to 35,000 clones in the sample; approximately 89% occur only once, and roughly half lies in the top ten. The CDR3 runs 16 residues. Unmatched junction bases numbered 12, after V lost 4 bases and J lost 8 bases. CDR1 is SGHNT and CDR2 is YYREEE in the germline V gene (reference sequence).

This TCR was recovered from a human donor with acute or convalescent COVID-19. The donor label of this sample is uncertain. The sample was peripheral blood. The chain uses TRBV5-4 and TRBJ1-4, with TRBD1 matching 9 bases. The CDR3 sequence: CASSGETGGLGEKLFF. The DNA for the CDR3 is TGTGCCAGCAGCGGAGAGACAGGGGGGCTAGGGGAAAAACTGTTTTTT. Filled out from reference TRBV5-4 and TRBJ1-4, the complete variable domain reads ETGVTQSPTHLIKTRGQQVTLRCSSQSGHNTVSWYQQALGQGPQFIFQYYREEENGRGNFPPRFSGLQFPNYSSELNVNALELDDSALYLCASSGETGGLGEKLFFGSGTQLSVL.